This paragraph covers one T cell receptor (beta chain) sequence. The antigen is not known. The data are from a study of cytomegalovirus exposure and HLA in healthy donors. Study-level results: Earlier findings revealed that most TCR beta V segments proved productive either about 87% or about 30% of the time. For presence/absence analyses, sequencing depth was assumed to be roughly uniform across donors.

PCR employed 60 Vbeta and 13 Jbeta primers. Assay used: immunoSEQ multiplex PCR; TCRdb lists only in-frame clones, some missing. The repertoire holds some 130,000 clones, with over 60% as singletons. This CDR3 spans 15 amino acids. The V end was cut by 6 bases, the J end by 4 bases, with 13 bases between. CDR1 MNHEY and CDR2 SVGAGI come from the germline V gene. The TCR comes from a male donor in good health and CMV-seropositive. The sequenced sample was PBMCs. The gene calls are TRBV6-5 and TRBJ1-6; D is possibly TRBD1 (6 bases). The CDR3 reads CASSEYRAYNSPLHF. Written as DNA, the CDR3 is TGTGCCAGCAGCGAGTACAGGGCATATAATTCACCCCTCCACTTT.